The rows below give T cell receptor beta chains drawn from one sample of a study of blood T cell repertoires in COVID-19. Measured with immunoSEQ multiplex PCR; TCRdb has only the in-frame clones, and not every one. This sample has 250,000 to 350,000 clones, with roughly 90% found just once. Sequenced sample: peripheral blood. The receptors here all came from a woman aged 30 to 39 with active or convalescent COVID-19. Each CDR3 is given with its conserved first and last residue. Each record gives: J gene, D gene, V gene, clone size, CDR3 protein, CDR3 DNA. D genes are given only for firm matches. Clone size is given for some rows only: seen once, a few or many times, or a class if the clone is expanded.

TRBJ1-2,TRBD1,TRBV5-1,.,CASSPPTGTSEGYTF,TGCGCCAGCAGCCCGCCGACAGGGACGAGTGAGGGCTACACCTTC
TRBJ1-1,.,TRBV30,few,CAGQTAGTEAFF,TGTGCTGGACAGACGGCTGGGACTGAAGCTTTCTTT
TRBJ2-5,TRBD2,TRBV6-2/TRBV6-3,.,CASSLPGLVDQETQYF,TGTGCCAGCAGTCTACCGGGACTAGTGGACCAAGAGACCCAGTACTTC
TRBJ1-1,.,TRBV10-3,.,CASSGGLVGTEAFF,TGTGCCAGCTCGGGGGGGCTGGTGGGCACTGAAGCTTTCTTT
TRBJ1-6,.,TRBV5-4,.,CASSLRLTSSGSPLHF,TGTGCCAGCAGCTTAAGACTGACTTCGAGTGGTTCACCCCTCCACTTT
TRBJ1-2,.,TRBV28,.,CASSFGSEGYGYTF,TGTGCCAGCAGTTTTGGAAGCGAGGGCTATGGCTACACCTTC
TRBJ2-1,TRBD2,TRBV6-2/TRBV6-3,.,CASSPRGGEQFF,TGTGCCAGCAGCCCCCGCGGGGGTGAGCAGTTCTTC
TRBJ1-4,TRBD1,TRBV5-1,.,CASRSGTGNEKLFF,TGCGCCAGCAGGTCCGGGACAGGGAATGAAAAACTGTTTTTT
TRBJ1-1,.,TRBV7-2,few,CASSGRGYTEAFF,TGTGCCAGCAGCGGGCGAGGGTATACTGAAGCTTTCTTT
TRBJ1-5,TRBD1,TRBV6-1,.,CASTQPAGGQPQHF,TGTGCCAGCACCCAGCCGGCAGGGGGGCAGCCCCAGCATTTT
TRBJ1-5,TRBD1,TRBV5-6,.,CASSSARDRGMDQPQHF,TGTGCCAGCAGCAGCGCCCGTGACAGGGGGATGGATCAGCCCCAGCATTTT
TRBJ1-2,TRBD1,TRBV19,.,CASSTDRGRKVYGYTF,TGTGCCAGTAGTACGGACAGGGGGAGGAAAGTCTATGGCTACACCTTC
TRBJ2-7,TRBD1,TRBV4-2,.,CASSQDQQGDYEQYF,TGTGCCAGCAGCCAAGATCAACAGGGGGACTACGAGCAGTACTTC
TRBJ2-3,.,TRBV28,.,CASSLFTDTQYF,TGTGCCAGCAGCCTCTTCACAGATACGCAGTATTTT
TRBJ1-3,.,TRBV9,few,CASSAGGSSGNTIYF,TGTGCCAGCAGCGCTGGAGGGAGCTCTGGAAACACCATATATTTT
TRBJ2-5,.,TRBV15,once,CATSRDRGAQETQYF,TGTGCCACCAGCAGAGATCGGGGGGCGCAAGAGACCCAGTACTTC
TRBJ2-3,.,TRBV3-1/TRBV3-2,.,CASSREQGRTDTQYF,TGTGCCAGCAGCCGGGAACAGGGAAGGACAGATACGCAGTATTTT
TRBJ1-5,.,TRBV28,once,CASSSSYQPQHF,TGTGCCAGCAGTTCCAGTTATCAGCCCCAGCATTTT
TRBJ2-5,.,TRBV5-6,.,CASSITLTEYQETQYF,TGTGCCAGCAGCATCACCCTAACAGAGTACCAAGAGACCCAGTACTTC
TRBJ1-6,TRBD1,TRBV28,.,CASRRDRYNSPLHF,TGTGCCAGCAGACGGGACAGGTATAATTCACCCCTCCACTTT
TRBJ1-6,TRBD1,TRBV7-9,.,CASSSRQGENSPLHF,TGTGCCAGCAGCTCTCGACAGGGGGAGAATTCACCCCTCCACTTT
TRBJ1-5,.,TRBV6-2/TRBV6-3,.,CASSYFGGNQPQHF,TGTGCCAGCAGTTACTTCGGGGGCAATCAGCCCCAGCATTTT
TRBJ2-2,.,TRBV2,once,CAGRNTGELFF,TGTGCCGGGAGGAACACCGGGGAGCTGTTTTTT
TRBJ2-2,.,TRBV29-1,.,CSVRKDFSGMGTGELFF,TGCAGCGTCAGAAAGGATTTCTCAGGGATGGGGACCGGGGAGCTGTTTTTT
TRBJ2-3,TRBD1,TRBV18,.,CASSTGTGTDTQYF,TGTGCCAGCTCCACCGGGACAGGGACAGATACGCAGTATTTT
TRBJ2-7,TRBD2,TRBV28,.,CASSSGGADYEQYF,TGTGCCAGCAGTAGCGGGGGGGCCGACTACGAGCAGTACTTC
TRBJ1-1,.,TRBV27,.,CASSFRGRNTEAFF,TGTGCCAGCAGTTTCAGGGGTCGGAACACTGAAGCTTTCTTT
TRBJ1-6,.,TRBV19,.,CASNSALNSPLHF,TGTGCCAGTAACTCTGCTTTAAATTCACCCCTCCACTTT
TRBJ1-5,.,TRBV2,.,CASGQNSNQPQHF,TGTGCCAGCGGACAGAATAGCAATCAGCCCCAGCATTTT
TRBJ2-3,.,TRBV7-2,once,CASSLVGVPSDTQYF,TGTGCCAGCAGCTTAGTAGGGGTCCCGAGTGATACGCAGTATTTT
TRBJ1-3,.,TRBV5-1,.,CASSLGAGDRGDTIYF,TGCGCCAGCAGCTTGGGGGCAGGGGATCGAGGGGACACCATATATTTT
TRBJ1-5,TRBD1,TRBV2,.,CASSVQGIQPQHF,TGTGCCAGCAGTGTACAGGGGATTCAGCCCCAGCATTTT
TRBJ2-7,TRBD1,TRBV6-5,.,CASHELWPGGLEQYF,TGTGCCAGCCATGAGCTCTGGCCAGGGGGCCTCGAGCAGTACTTC
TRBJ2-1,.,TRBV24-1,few,CATSDPAGGYNEQFF,TGTGCCACCAGTGATCCCGCTGGAGGGTACAATGAGCAGTTCTTC
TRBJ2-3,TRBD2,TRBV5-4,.,CASSLDGGGARTQYF,TGTGCCAGCAGCTTGGATGGCGGGGGGGCTAGGACGCAGTATTTT
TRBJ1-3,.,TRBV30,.,CAGELQPTSSGNTIYF,TGTGCCGGTGAGTTACAGCCGACGAGCTCTGGAAACACCATATATTTT
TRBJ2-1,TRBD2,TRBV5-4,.,CASSTSGGASYNEQFF,TGTGCCAGCAGCACTAGCGGGGGGGCCTCCTACAATGAGCAGTTCTTC
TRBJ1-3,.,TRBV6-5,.,CATLKGDSGNTIYF,TGTGCCACCTTGAAGGGGGACTCTGGAAACACCATATATTTT
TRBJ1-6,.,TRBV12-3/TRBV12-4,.,CASSFSASPLHF,TGTGCCAGCAGTTTTAGCGCCTCACCCCTCCACTTT
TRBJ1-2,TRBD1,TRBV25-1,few,CASSEYGQGYYGYTF,TGTGCCAGCAGTGAATACGGACAGGGGTACTATGGCTACACCTTC
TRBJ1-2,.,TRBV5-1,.,CASSLGQGIGGYTF,TGCGCCAGCAGCTTGGGGCAGGGAATCGGCGGCTACACCTTC
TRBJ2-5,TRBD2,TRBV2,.,CASGLRTSGTQYF,TGTGCCAGCGGGTTAAGGACTAGCGGGACCCAGTACTTC
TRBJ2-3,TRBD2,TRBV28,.,CASSFHVAGGRHGSTDTQYF,TGTGCCAGCAGTTTCCACGTAGCGGGGGGGCGTCATGGCTCCACAGATACGCAGTATTTT
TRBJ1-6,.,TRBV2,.,CASSEGGSSYNSPLHF,TGTGCCAGCAGTGAGGGGGGGAGCTCCTATAATTCACCCCTCCACTTT
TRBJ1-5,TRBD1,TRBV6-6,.,CASSYSGQGVGAQHF,TGTGCCAGCAGTTACTCGGGACAGGGGGTTGGAGCCCAGCATTTT
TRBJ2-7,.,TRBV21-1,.,CASSKRDSKSSYEQYF,TGTGCCAGCAGCAAAAGGGACTCAAAGAGCTCCTACGAGCAGTACTTC
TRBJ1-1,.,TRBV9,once,CASSVIDSNTEAFF,TGTGCCAGCAGCGTGATTGACTCGAACACTGAAGCTTTCTTT
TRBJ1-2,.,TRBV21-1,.,CASSWTGAANYGYTF,TGTGCCAGCAGCTGGACAGGGGCCGCTAACTATGGCTACACCTTC
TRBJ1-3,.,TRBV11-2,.,CASSPRVGVLEFTGNTIYF,TGTGCCAGCAGCCCGAGGGTGGGTGTGCTTGAGTTTACTGGAAACACCATATATTTT
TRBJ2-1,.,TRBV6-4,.,CASSAGPAGSVYNEQFF,TGTGCCAGCAGTGCTGGGCCGGCAGGCTCGGTCTACAATGAGCAGTTCTTC
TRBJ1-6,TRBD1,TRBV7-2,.,CASSLRSGGNSPLHF,TGTGCCAGCAGCTTAAGATCAGGGGGCAATTCACCCCTCCACTTT
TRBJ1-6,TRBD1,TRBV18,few,CASSRNLDRVNSPLHF,TGTGCCAGCTCACGGAACCTGGACAGGGTCAATTCACCCCTCCACTTT
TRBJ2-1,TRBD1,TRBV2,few,CASGTGLQSSYNEQFF,TGTGCCAGCGGGACAGGGCTACAAAGCTCCTACAATGAGCAGTTCTTC
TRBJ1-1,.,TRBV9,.,CASSAGQKAFF,TGTGCCAGCAGCGCAGGACAGAAAGCTTTCTTT